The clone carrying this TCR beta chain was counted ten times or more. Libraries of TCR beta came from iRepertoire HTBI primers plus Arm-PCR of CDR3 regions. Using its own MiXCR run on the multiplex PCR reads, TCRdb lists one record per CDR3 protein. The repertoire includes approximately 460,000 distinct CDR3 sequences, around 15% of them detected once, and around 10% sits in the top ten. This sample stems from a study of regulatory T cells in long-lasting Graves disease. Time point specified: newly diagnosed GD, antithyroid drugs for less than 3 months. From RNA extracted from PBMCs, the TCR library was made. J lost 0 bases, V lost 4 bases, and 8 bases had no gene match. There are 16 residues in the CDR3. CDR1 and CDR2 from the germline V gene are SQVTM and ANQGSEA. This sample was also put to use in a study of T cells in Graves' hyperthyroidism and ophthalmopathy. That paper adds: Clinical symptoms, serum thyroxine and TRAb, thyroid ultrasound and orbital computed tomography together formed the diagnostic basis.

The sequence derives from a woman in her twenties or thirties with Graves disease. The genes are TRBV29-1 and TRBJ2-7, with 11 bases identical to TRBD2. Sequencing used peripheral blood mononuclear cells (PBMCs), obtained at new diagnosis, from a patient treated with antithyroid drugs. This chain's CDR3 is CSVAGLAEGSSYEQYF. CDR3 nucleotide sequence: TGCAGCGTTGCGGGACTAGCGGAGGGAAGCTCCTACGAGCAGTACTTC.